This is a list of T cell receptor beta chains from one sample in a study of blood T cell repertoires in COVID-19. The protocol was immunoSEQ multiplex PCR, while the TCRdb copy is restricted to in-frame clones and leaves out a portion. The repertoire holds 200,000 to 300,000 clones, about 85% seen once, with around 6.4% in the top ten. The specimen was peripheral blood. The receptors were sampled from an older woman with active or convalescent COVID-19. Each CDR3 is given with its conserved first and last residue. Fields, in order: D gene, clone size, J gene, V gene, CDR3 DNA, CDR3 protein. D genes are given only for firm matches. Expanded clones are given a class, and other clones once, few, many or no size at all.

D: -
size: -
J: TRBJ2-5
V: TRBV11-2
DNA: TGTGCCAGCAGCTCCTCGGGACTGGCTCAAGAGACCCAGTACTTC
CDR3: CASSSSGLAQETQYF

D: TRBD1
size: few
J: TRBJ2-4
V: TRBV7-2
DNA: TGTGCCAGCAGCTTGACCCAGGGGGTCAAAAACATTCAGTACTTC
CDR3: CASSLTQGVKNIQYF

D: TRBD1
size: -
J: TRBJ2-3
V: TRBV11-2
DNA: TGTGCCAGCAGCTCAAGGGGACAGGCCACAGATACGCAGTATTTT
CDR3: CASSSRGQATDTQYF

D: TRBD1
size: -
J: TRBJ1-1
V: TRBV11-2
DNA: TGTGCCAGCAGCCTACAGGGGGCCTCGGGGAACACTGAAGCTTTCTTT
CDR3: CASSLQGASGNTEAFF

D: -
size: few
J: TRBJ1-2
V: TRBV6-5
DNA: TGTGCCAGCAGCGGCCCGGGGGATGGCTACACCTTC
CDR3: CASSGPGDGYTF

D: -
size: -
J: TRBJ1-2
V: TRBV11-2
DNA: TGTGCCAGCAGCTTAGAACTGGAGATCGGCTACACCTTC
CDR3: CASSLELEIGYTF

D: TRBD1
size: -
J: TRBJ2-2
V: TRBV27
DNA: TGTGCCAGCAGTTTATCATCCTGGACAGGGAGAAACACCGGGGAGCTGTTTTTT
CDR3: CASSLSSWTGRNTGELFF

D: -
size: -
J: TRBJ2-1
V: TRBV6-6
DNA: TGTGCCAGCACCGACCGGGGGTACAATGAGCAGTTCTTC
CDR3: CASTDRGYNEQFF

D: -
size: -
J: TRBJ1-3
V: TRBV18
DNA: TGTGCCAGCTCACCGGGACACTCTGGAAACACCATATATTTT
CDR3: CASSPGHSGNTIYF

D: TRBD2
size: -
J: TRBJ2-2
V: TRBV10-1
DNA: TGCGCCAGCAGTGAGTCAAGCGGGGGGGCGAACGGGGAGCTGTTTTTT
CDR3: CASSESSGGANGELFF

D: TRBD1
size: -
J: TRBJ1-1
V: TRBV5-8
DNA: TGTGCCAGCAGCCTACGGGACAGGGACATCACTGAAGCTTTCTTT
CDR3: CASSLRDRDITEAFF

D: TRBD1
size: -
J: TRBJ1-4
V: TRBV3-1/TRBV3-2
DNA: TGTGCCAGCAGCCAAGACGGGACAGGGGCTGAAAAACTGTTTTTT
CDR3: CASSQDGTGAEKLFF

D: TRBD2
size: -
J: TRBJ2-7
V: TRBV3-1/TRBV3-2
DNA: TGTGCCAGCAGCCAAGATCTGTGGGCGGGGGCCTACGAGCAGTACTTC
CDR3: CASSQDLWAGAYEQYF

D: TRBD1
size: -
J: TRBJ2-6
V: TRBV29-1
DNA: TGCAGCGTTGAGGGGACAGGGGTCTCTGGGGCCAACGTCCTGACTTTC
CDR3: CSVEGTGVSGANVLTF

D: TRBD1
size: -
J: TRBJ1-2
V: TRBV19
DNA: TGTGCCAGTAGTATAGCCCCCGAATCCAGGAGGACAGGGGGCAGGTACAGCTATGGCTACACCTTC
CDR3: CASSIAPESRRTGGRYSYGYTF

D: -
size: -
J: TRBJ2-7
V: TRBV6-1
DNA: TGTGCCAGCAGTGAAGAGTGGGTGGCAGGGGGGACCTACGAGCAGTACTTC
CDR3: CASSEEWVAGGTYEQYF

D: -
size: -
J: TRBJ2-7
V: TRBV12-3/TRBV12-4
DNA: TGTGCCAGGGGGGGCGAGCAGTACTTC
CDR3: CARGGEQYF

D: TRBD2
size: once
J: TRBJ2-1
V: TRBV29-1
DNA: TGCAGCGTTCCATCCATGACTAGCGGGGCTCCCAATGAGCAGTTCTTC
CDR3: CSVPSMTSGAPNEQFF

D: -
size: -
J: TRBJ1-6
V: TRBV28
DNA: TGTGCCAGCAGCTCTCAAGGGGTCAAGGATTCACCCCTCCACTTT
CDR3: CASSSQGVKDSPLHF

D: TRBD1
size: -
J: TRBJ2-1
V: TRBV28
DNA: TGTGCCAGCATTCCACAGGGGTACAGGGGATCTGGCAATGAGCAGTTCTTC
CDR3: CASIPQGYRGSGNEQFF

D: TRBD1
size: -
J: TRBJ1-1
V: TRBV6-5
DNA: TGTGCCAGCATGGGGACAGAGAACACTGAAGCTTTCTTT
CDR3: CASMGTENTEAFF

D: -
size: -
J: TRBJ2-5
V: TRBV3-1/TRBV3-2
DNA: TGTGCCAGCAGCCAAGGGAGTACTAACCGAGAGACCCAGTACTTC
CDR3: CASSQGSTNRETQYF

D: TRBD1
size: few
J: TRBJ2-7
V: TRBV5-1
DNA: TGCGCCAGCAGCCCCGGGACAGGGGGGACCTACGAGCAGTACTTC
CDR3: CASSPGTGGTYEQYF

D: TRBD2
size: -
J: TRBJ2-7
V: TRBV9
DNA: TGTGCCAGCAGCGTAGCTGGGGGAGGGAAGGAGCAGTACTTC
CDR3: CASSVAGGGKEQYF

D: -
size: -
J: TRBJ1-3
V: TRBV4-1
DNA: TGCGCCAGCAGCCAACCTACCTCGGAGGGGGGAAACACCATATATTTT
CDR3: CASSQPTSEGGNTIYF

D: -
size: -
J: TRBJ2-7
V: TRBV6-2/TRBV6-3
DNA: TGTGCCAGCAGCCCTTCTACTACAGGTGGGGCTTCGGAGCAGTACTTC
CDR3: CASSPSTTGGASEQYF

D: TRBD1
size: -
J: TRBJ1-2
V: TRBV7-2
DNA: TGTGCCAGCAGCCGGGACAGGGCCGGCGGCTACACCTTC
CDR3: CASSRDRAGGYTF

D: -
size: once
J: TRBJ2-5
V: TRBV7-3
DNA: TGTGCCAGCAGCTTAAGGGCAATGGAGACCCAGTACTTC
CDR3: CASSLRAMETQYF